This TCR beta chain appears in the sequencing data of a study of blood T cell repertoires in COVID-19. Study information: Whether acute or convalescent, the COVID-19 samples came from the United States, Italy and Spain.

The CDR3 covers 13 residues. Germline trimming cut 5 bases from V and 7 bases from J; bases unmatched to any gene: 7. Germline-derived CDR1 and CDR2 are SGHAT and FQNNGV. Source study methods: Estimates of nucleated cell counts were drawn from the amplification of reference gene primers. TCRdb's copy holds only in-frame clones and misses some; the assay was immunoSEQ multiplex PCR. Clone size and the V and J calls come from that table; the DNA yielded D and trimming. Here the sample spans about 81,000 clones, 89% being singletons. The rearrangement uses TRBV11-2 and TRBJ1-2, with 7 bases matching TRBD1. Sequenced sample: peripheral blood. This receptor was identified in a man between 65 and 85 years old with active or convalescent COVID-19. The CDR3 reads CASSAQQGTGYTF. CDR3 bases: TGTGCCAGCAGCGCCCAACAGGGGACTGGCTACACCTTC.